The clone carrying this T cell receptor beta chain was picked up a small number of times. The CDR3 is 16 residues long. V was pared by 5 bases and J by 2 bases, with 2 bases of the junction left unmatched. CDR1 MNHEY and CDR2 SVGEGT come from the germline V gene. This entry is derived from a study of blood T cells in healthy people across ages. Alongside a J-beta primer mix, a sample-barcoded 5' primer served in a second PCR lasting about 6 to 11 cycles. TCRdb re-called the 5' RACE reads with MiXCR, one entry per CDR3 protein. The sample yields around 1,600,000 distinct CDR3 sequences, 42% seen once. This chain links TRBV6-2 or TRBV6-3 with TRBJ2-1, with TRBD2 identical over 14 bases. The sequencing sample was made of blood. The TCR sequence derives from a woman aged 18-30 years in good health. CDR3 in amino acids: CASSGLAGGAYNEQFF. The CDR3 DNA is TGTGCCAGCAGTGGACTAGCGGGAGGCGCCTACAATGAGCAGTTCTTC.